This TCR beta chain was recorded in a study of T cell responses to AZD1222 COVID-19 vaccine. Background on the study: Second-dose timings of about 4 or about 12 weeks were pooled.

The data were produced by immunoSEQ multiplex PCR, yet TCRdb's version contains in-frame clones alone and is incomplete. The sample shows around 100,000 clones, nearly 90% of them seen only once. On this clone: Its antigen is undetermined.

Study results and caveats: Nearly half of spike-specific TCRs reportedly target variant regions that are unmutated in the B.1.351 and B.1.1.7 variants. Repertoires were obtained only post-peak T cell response. The donor cohort was predominantly white British with a female majority, and clonal diversity may have been underestimated.

The starting material was peripheral blood, obtained on day 0 of AZD1222 vaccination. The TCR was taken from an adult in good health.

The chain's CDR3 is CASSRDSANQPQHF. The DNA of the CDR3 is TGTGCCAGCAGCAGAGACAGTGCTAATCAGCCCCAGCATTTT. This rearrangement joins TRBV6-2 or TRBV6-3 to TRBJ1-5, with a tentative D call TRBD1 (5 bases). Germline V gene lookup returns CDR1 MNHEY and CDR2 SVGEGT. The V end was cut by 6 bases, the J end by 4 bases, with 13 bases between. This CDR3 is 14 amino acids long.